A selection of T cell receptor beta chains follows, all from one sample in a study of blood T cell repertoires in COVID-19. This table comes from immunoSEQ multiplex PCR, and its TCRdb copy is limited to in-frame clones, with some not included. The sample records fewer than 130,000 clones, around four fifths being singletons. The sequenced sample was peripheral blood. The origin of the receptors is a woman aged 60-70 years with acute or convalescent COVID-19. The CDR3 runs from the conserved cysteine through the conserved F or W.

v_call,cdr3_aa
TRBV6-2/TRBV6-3,CASSQTGGGYIQYF
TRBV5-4,CASTPQGGGGTQYF
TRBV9,CASSVEVGLYHEQFF
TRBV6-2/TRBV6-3,CASSYEGWVRENSPLHF
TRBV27,CASSLRFFSNQPQHF
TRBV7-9,CASSTRPTGGGEQYF
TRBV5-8,CASSLAGADEKLFF
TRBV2,CASRDDRGHEQFF
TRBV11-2,CASSLDLGAGEAFF
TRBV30,CAWSGGSGTEAFF
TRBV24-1,CATSGSGTDITQEQYF
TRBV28,CASSPPPDRITDTQYF
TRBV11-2,CASSFGSEAFF
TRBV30,CASSSAGFTDTQYF
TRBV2,CASSGTSVYEQYF
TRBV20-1,CSARSGHEQYF
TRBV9,CASSLAGGLGTDTQYF
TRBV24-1,CATSDASWGLNGYTF
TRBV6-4,CASSWTGTSTDTQYF
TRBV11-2,CASSLGGRHNEQFF
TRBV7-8,CASSSRGYTIYF
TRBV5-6,CASSLSWTGTEAFF
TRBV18,CASSPQMDSLWDEQYF
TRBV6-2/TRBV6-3,CASSSADTFEQYF
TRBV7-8,CASSFRATIHGYTF
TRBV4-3,CASSSFYTLPSYEQYF
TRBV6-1,CTSSENRVHTEAFF
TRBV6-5,CASSYRDRGGYTF
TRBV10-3,CAISESTAGSPLHF
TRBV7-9,CASSLGLAGDTQYF
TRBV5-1,CASSPGTRETQYF